Sequencing of this TCR beta chain was carried out in a study of OX40 agonist ivuxolimab in advanced cancers. Study outcomes and limitations: At 0.1 to 3.0 mg/kg, clonal expansion of CD4+ and CD8+ blood T cells had occurred by week 6.

The data were produced by immunoSEQ multiplex PCR, yet TCRdb's version contains in-frame clones alone and is incomplete. Of 50,000 to 65,000 clones detected, approximately 90% appear once; the ten largest clones hold roughly 0.7%. Worth noting for this clone: As yet, its antigen is unknown.

Germline V CDR1 and CDR2: SEHNR, FQNEAQ (reference sequence). The CDR3 extends over 14 amino acids. The germline V and J ends were trimmed by 2 bases and 11 bases, with 18 bases remaining between them. The sequence came from an adult with an advanced solid tumor such as melanoma, head and neck, liver or kidney cancer. The chain employs TRBV7-9 and TRBJ2-5; possible D gene TRBD2, 5 bases. The sequences come from CD4+ or CD8+ T cells sorted from blood, collected in a trial of the OX40 agonist ivuxolimab. CDR3 residues: CASSLSGGFGEQYF. The CDR3 region has the DNA TGTGCCAGCAGCTTATCAGGCGGGTTCGGAGAGCAGTACTTC.